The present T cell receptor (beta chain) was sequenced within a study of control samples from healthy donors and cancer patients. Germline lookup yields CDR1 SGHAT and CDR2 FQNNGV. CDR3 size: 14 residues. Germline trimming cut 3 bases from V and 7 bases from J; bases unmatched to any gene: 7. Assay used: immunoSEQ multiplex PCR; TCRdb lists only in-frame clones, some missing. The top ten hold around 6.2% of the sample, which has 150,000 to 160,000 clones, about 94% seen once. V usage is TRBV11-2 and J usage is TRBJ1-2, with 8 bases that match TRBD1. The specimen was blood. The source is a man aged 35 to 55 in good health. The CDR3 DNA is TGTGCCAGCAGCTTGCTTCAGGGGGCGGGTGGCTACACCTTC. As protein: CASSLLQGAGGYTF.